One and the same sample provided the 20 T cell receptor beta chains below, sequenced in a study of cytomegalovirus exposure and HLA in healthy donors. PCR was performed using 60 Vbeta and 13 Jbeta primers. Clones were sequenced by immunoSEQ multiplex PCR, and TCRdb holds only the in-frame ones, with some missing. The table lists 140,000 to 150,000 clones, about 74% of them singletons, with roughly an eighth in the top ten. The sample taken for sequencing was PBMCs. These receptors all stem from a man aged 35-49 years in good health and CMV-seropositive.

V gene TRBV7-9 combines with J gene TRBJ2-7, with D perhaps matching TRBD2 (6 bases). In germline, CDR1 is SEHNR, CDR2 FQNEAQ (reference sequence). The CDR3 loop spans 12 amino acids. With 5 bases removed from V and 3 bases from J, the gap between germline ends came to 8 bases. The CDR3 loop is CASSATSYEQYF. The DNA for the CDR3 is TGTGCCAGCAGCGCGACTAGCTACGAGCAGTACTTC.

This chain joins TRBV5-6 and TRBJ1-1, with no clear D. The V and J ends lost 1 base and 6 bases respectively, with 10 bases between them. The germline V gene encodes CDR1 SGHDT and CDR2 YYEEEE. The CDR3 runs to 13 residues. CDR3 amino acids: CASSLSRFAEAFF. CDR3 nucleotide sequence: TGTGCCAGCAGCTTGTCCCGGTTCGCTGAAGCTTTCTTT. The full variable domain, in which reference TRBV5-6 and TRBJ1-1 provide the parts outside the CDR3, is DAGVTQSPTHLIKTRGQQVTLRCSPKSGHDTVSWYQQALGQGPQFIFQYYEEEERQRGNFPDRFSGHQFPNYSSELNVNALLLGDSALYLCASSLSRFAEAFFGQGTRLTVV.

This clone has a handful of counts. The chain combines TRBV19 with TRBJ2-3, with 8 bases that match TRBD2. CDR3 length equals 16 residues. CDR1 is LNHDA, CDR2 SQIVND, per germline (reference sequence). Unmatched junction bases numbered 10, after V lost 5 bases and J lost 3 bases. The CDR3 loop reads CASSRSAGGGTDTQYF. The CDR3 region has the DNA TGTGCCAGTAGTCGGTCTGCGGGAGGCGGGACAGATACGCAGTATTTT.

This clone was picked up a small number of times. This chain uses TRBV9 with TRBJ2-3; D uncertain. V dropped 1 base and J dropped 0 bases, with 3 bases sitting between them. The germline CDR1 and CDR2 sequences are SGDLS and YYNGEE. The CDR3 is made up of 13 amino acids. The CDR3 region has the DNA TGTGCCAGCAGCGTACGGAGCACAGATACGCAGTATTTT. Residues: CASSVRSTDTQYF.

The gene calls are TRBV9 and TRBJ1-4; D gene uncertain. Trimming left V 4 bases short and J 4 bases short, with 11 bases between. Per germline, CDR1 SGDLS and CDR2 YYNGEE. CDR3 length equals 14 residues. CDR3 region: CASSIMGDNEKLFF. As DNA, the CDR3 is TGTGCCAGCAGCATAATGGGCGATAATGAAAAACTGTTTTTT.

In DNA form, the CDR3 reads TGTGCCAGCAGCCTCAGTTGGGCGAACACTGAAGCTTTCTTT. Amino acids: CASSLSWANTEAFF. The chain recombines TRBV14 with TRBJ1-1; D gene uncertain. Trimming left V 4 bases short and J 1 base short, with 10 bases between. The CDR3 spans 14 residues. Germline V gene lookup returns CDR1 SGHDN and CDR2 FVKESK.

V usage is TRBV27 and J usage is TRBJ1-1; possibly TRBD1 for D (6 bases). This CDR3 has 13 amino acids. Germline V gene lookup returns CDR1 MNHEY and CDR2 SMNVEV (reference sequence). V gave up 2 bases and J gave up 8 bases, with 12 bases separating them. The CDR3 here is CASSLSPGTEAFF. The CDR3 DNA sequence: TGTGCCAGCAGTTTAAGCCCCGGGACAGAAGCTTTCTTT.

The gene calls are TRBV27 and TRBJ2-5, with 7 bases lining up with TRBD2. The CDR3 runs 11 residues. Germline values: CDR1 MNHEY, CDR2 SMNVEV (reference sequence). V gave up 5 bases and J gave up 9 bases; unmatched junction bases: 3. In DNA, the CDR3 is TGTGCCAGCAGTCTGGGGGGGGCCCAGTACTTC. Amino acid sequence: CASSLGGAQYF.

This rearrangement joins TRBV12-5 to TRBJ2-6, with a tentative D call TRBD2 (6 bases). The CDR3 extends over 15 amino acids. The germline V gene has CDR1 LGHNT and CDR2 FRNRAP. The germline V and J ends were trimmed by 3 bases and 4 bases, with 10 bases remaining between them. The CDR3 nucleotides read TGTGCTAGTGGTTTTGGAGGGGTCGGGGCCAACGTCCTGACTTTC. Protein product: CASGFGGVGANVLTF.

The rearrangement links TRBV18 to TRBJ2-1, with TRBD1 matching over 8 bases. V dropped 5 bases and J dropped 10; count of bases not matched to a gene: 10. Germline loops: CDR1 KGHSH, CDR2 LQKENI. The CDR3 contains 14 residues. CDR3 protein: CASSKRDRGWEQFF. CDR3 in DNA: TGTGCCAGCTCAAAAAGAGACAGGGGATGGGAGCAGTTCTTC. Filled out from reference TRBV18 and TRBJ2-1, the complete variable domain reads NAGVMQNPRHLVRRRGQEARLRCSPMKGHSHVYWYRQLPEEGLKFMVYLQKENIIDESGMPKERFSAEFPKEGPSILRIQQVVRGDSAAYFCASSKRDRGWEQFFGPGTRLTVL.

The chain employs TRBV9 and TRBJ2-5; D uncertain. There are 16 residues in the CDR3. V was clipped by 2 bases and J by 5 bases, with 19 bases between them. Looked up from germline, CDR1 is SGDLS and CDR2 is YYNGEE. The CDR3 DNA sequence: TGTGCCAGCAGCGTTGGATGGGTTCCGTTGGAGGAGACCCAGTACTTC. Translating gives CASSVGWVPLEETQYF.

The chain recombines TRBV7-9 with TRBJ2-1; a possible D gene is TRBD2 (6 bases). The germline CDR1 and CDR2 sequences are SEHNR and FQNEAQ (reference sequence). V was shortened by 5 bases and J by 6 bases, with 11 bases between the two germline ends. The CDR3 is 13 amino acids. CDR3: CASSDGTLNEQFF. CDR3 sequence (DNA): TGTGCCAGCAGCGACGGGACTCTCAATGAGCAGTTCTTC.

The table lists this clone with a count of one. The chain uses TRBV7-9 and TRBJ2-5, with D unresolved. V lost 1 base and J 5 bases, leaving 11 bases between the germline ends. Looked up from germline, CDR1 is SEHNR and CDR2 is FQNEAQ (reference sequence). This CDR3 has 14 amino acids. The CDR3 sequence is CASSLDWVGETQYF. CDR3 coding DNA: TGTGCCAGCAGCTTAGACTGGGTCGGGGAGACCCAGTACTTC.

The rearrangement uses TRBV27 and TRBJ1-6, with D possibly TRBD1 on 5 matching bases. This CDR3 comprises 14 residues. Germline V lookup: CDR1 MNHEY, CDR2 SMNVEV (reference sequence). V lost 6 bases and J lost 9, with 15 bases in between. CDR3 residues: CASRNTGPGSPLHF. In DNA form, the CDR3 reads TGTGCCAGCAGGAACACAGGACCTGGTTCACCCCTCCACTTT.

The table lists this clone with a few counts. J is TRBJ1-5 and V is TRBV7-2; D remains unclear. V lost 3 bases and J 4 bases, leaving 7 bases between the germline ends. The V gene's germline CDR1 is SGHTA and CDR2 FQGNSA. The CDR3 has 13 amino acids. CDR3 sequence: CASSFSENQPQHF. CDR3 in DNA: TGTGCCAGCAGCTTCTCCGAGAATCAGCCCCAGCATTTT. The variable domain in full, completed from reference TRBV7-2 and TRBJ1-5, reads GAGVSQSPSNKVTEKGKDVELRCDPISGHTALYWYRQSLGQGLEFLIYFQGNSAPDKSGLPSDRFSAERTGGSVSTLTIQRTQQEDSAVYLCASSFSENQPQHFGDGTRLSIL.

Worth noting for this clone: This CDR3 is also generated by other DNA sequences in the sample. The V and J genes are TRBV5-1 and TRBJ2-5, with a possible D match to TRBD2 (6 bases). The V end lost 0 bases, the J end lost 2 bases, and 11 bases lay between the germline ends. The germline CDR1 and CDR2 sequences are SGHRS and YFSETQ. There are 15 residues in the CDR3. The CDR3 DNA is TGCGCCAGCAGCTTGGGGGCGGGAACACAAGAGACCCAGTACTTC. Translation gives CASSLGAGTQETQYF.

The rearrangement links TRBV7-8 to TRBJ1-5, with a tentative D call TRBD1 (6 bases). Trimming left V 0 bases short and J 0 bases short, with 15 bases between. The CDR3 is 18 residues long. Germline CDR1 is SGHVS and CDR2 is FQNEAQ. DNA of the CDR3: TGTGCCAGCAGCTTAGCTTATACAGGGTACAATAGCAATCAGCCCCAGCATTTT. Translated, it gives CASSLAYTGYNSNQPQHF.

The rearrangement uses TRBV27 and TRBJ2-1; D may be TRBD2 (6 bases). V was clipped by 7 bases and J by 4 bases, with 32 bases between them. The CDR3 sequence is 20 residues long. The V gene's germline CDR1 is MNHEY and CDR2 SMNVEV (reference sequence). This chain's CDR3 is CASTLRETKLAAKLYNEQFF. The CDR3 DNA follows: TGTGCCAGCACCCTGAGGGAAACCAAACTAGCAGCAAAGCTATACAATGAGCAGTTCTTC.

V usage is TRBV18 and J usage is TRBJ2-7, with a weak D call TRBD1 (6 bases). V was cut by 6 bases and J by 1 base, with 19 bases left in between. CDR3 size: 16 residues. The germline V gene has CDR1 KGHSH and CDR2 LQKENI. CDR3 region: CASSPSPTGISYEQYF. Written as DNA, the CDR3 is TGTGCCAGCTCCCCCTCCCCGACAGGTATATCCTACGAGCAGTACTTC.

The gene calls are TRBV29-1 and TRBJ2-5; D call uncertain. The CDR3 has 12 amino acids. Germline-derived CDR1 and CDR2 are SQVTM and ANQGSEA. Trimming took off 4 bases at V and 4 bases at J, with 10 bases between the two ends. The CDR3 region is CSVADGGETQYF. Written as DNA, the CDR3 is TGCAGCGTTGCTGATGGCGGAGAGACCCAGTACTTC.